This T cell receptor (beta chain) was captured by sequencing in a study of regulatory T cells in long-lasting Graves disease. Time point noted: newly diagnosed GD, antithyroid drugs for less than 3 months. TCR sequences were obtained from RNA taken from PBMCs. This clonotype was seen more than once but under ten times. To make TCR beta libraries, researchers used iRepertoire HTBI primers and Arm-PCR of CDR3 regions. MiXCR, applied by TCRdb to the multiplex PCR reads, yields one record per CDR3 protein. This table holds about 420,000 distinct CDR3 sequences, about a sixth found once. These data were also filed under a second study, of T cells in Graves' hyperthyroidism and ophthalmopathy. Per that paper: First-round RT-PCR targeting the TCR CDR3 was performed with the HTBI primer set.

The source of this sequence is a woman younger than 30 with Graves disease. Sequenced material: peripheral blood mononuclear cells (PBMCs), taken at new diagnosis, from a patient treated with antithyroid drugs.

The CDR3 reads CASSLAEGDQPQHF. CDR3 DNA: TGTGCCAGCAGCTTAGCAGAGGGGGATCAGCCCCAGCATTTT. The V gene is TRBV3-1, the J gene TRBJ1-5; tentative D call: TRBD1 (6 bases). V lost 5 bases, J lost 5 bases, and 13 bases lay in between. Looked up from germline, CDR1 is LGHDT and CDR2 is YNNKEL (reference sequence). CDR3 size: 14 residues.